This record looks at one T cell receptor beta chain sequence and its context. V lost 6 bases and J lost 7; bases outside the gene matches: 12. Germline CDR1 is MNHEY and CDR2 is SVGAGI. The CDR3 has 15 residues. TCR beta chains were sequenced at survey level with immunoSEQ. The method was immunoSEQ multiplex PCR; TCRdb's version includes in-frame clones alone and lacks a portion of them. The sample includes approximately 70,000 clones, roughly 95% of them seen just once. The sample comprised PBMCs. The V and J genes are TRBV6-5 and TRBJ1-5; 7 bases line up with TRBD1. The sequence was obtained from a man in his forties or fifties with rheumatoid arthritis. DNA of the CDR3: TGTGCCAGCAGGCACGAGACAGGGCTCGGGCAGCCCCAGCATTTT. Protein sequence: CASRHETGLGQPQHF.